A single sample gave rise to the 30 T cell receptor beta chains below, sequenced in a study of blood T cells in healthy people across ages. A second about 7 to 12 cycle PCR used barcoded and J-beta primers. TCRdb recomputed calls from the 5' RACE reads with MiXCR, one row per CDR3 protein. The sample lists approximately 1,000,000 distinct CDR3 sequences; less than 45% were seen once. Sequences were obtained from blood. The receptors here all came from a man younger than 35 in good health.

The V gene is TRBV5-1, the J gene TRBJ2-1; maybe TRBD1 (5 bases). There are 14 residues in the CDR3. V was cut by 2 bases and J by 8 bases, with 14 bases left in between. In germline, CDR1 is SGHRS, CDR2 YFSETQ. CDR3 residues: CASSFTGPYDEQFF. The CDR3 region has the DNA TGCGCCAGCAGCTTCACAGGACCTTACGATGAGCAGTTCTTC.

This clonotype was seen only a few times. This chain links TRBV4-1 with TRBJ2-5; perhaps TRBD1 as D (6 bases). Germline CDR1 reads MGHRA; CDR2 reads YSYEKL. This CDR3 region has 16 residues. Trimming stripped 4 bases from V and 5 bases from J, with 20 bases between. In DNA, the CDR3 is TGCGCCAGCAGCCCGAACAGGGCCTTTGAGGAGGAGACCCAGTACTTC. Translated, it gives CASSPNRAFEEETQYF.

The chain couples TRBV18 to TRBJ2-6, with D possibly being TRBD2 (6 bases). From germline, CDR1 is KGHSH and CDR2 LQKENI. This CDR3 is built from 16 residues. V lost 6 bases and J 0 bases, leaving 12 bases between the germline ends. The CDR3 DNA sequence: TGTGCCAGCTCCCCGGGACTCACCTCTGGGGCCAACGTCCTGACTTTC. This encodes CASSPGLTSGANVLTF.

The chain is built from TRBV7-6 and TRBJ1-2; tentative D call: TRBD1 (5 bases). From germline, CDR1 is SGHVS and CDR2 FNYEAQ. Trimming removed 0 bases from V and 5 bases from J, with 16 bases in between. This CDR3 is built from 16 residues. CDR3 in amino acids: CASSLAVGVSGYGYTF. The DNA for the CDR3 is TGTGCCAGCAGCTTAGCGGTCGGGGTGTCAGGGTATGGCTACACCTTC.

As concerns this clonotype: An end of the junction does not agree with germline; a read error may underlie this. The gene calls are TRBV6-2 or TRBV6-3 and TRBJ2-1; D might be TRBD1 (6 bases). The CDR3 runs to 16 residues. Per the germline V gene, CDR1 is MNHEY and CDR2 is SVGEGT. CDR3: CASRGYGQGNNNVQFF. For the CDR3, the DNA is TGTGCCAGCAGAGGTTATGGGCAGGGGAATAACAATGTGCAGTTCTTC.

This clonotype was counted a few times. The genes are TRBV9 and TRBJ1-2, with 8 bases matching TRBD1. The germline CDR1 and CDR2 sequences are SGDLS and YYNGEE. V shed 0 bases, J shed 1 base, and the junction held 8 bases outside the gene matches. The CDR3 is 17 residues long. The CDR3 here is CASSVGDRPHFNYGYTF. The CDR3 DNA is TGTGCCAGCAGCGTAGGGGACAGGCCTCACTTTAACTATGGCTACACCTTC.

The chain carries TRBV20-1 and TRBJ2-3; D not resolved. The CDR3 covers 14 residues. V was shortened by 7 bases and J by 0 bases, with 14 bases between the two germline ends. Germline CDR1 is DFQATT and CDR2 is SNEGSKA (reference sequence). The CDR3 DNA follows: TGCAGTGAATCCCCCCCGATTAGCACAGATACGCAGTATTTT. It codes for CSESPPISTDTQYF.

This clonotype was seen ten or more times. The chain uses TRBV7-2 and TRBJ2-3; D uncertain. The ends were cut back, 0 bases at V and 4 bases at J, with 2 bases in the middle. The germline V gene has CDR1 SGHTA and CDR2 FQGNSA. This CDR3 has 12 residues. The CDR3: CASSLAADTQYF. CDR3 DNA: TGTGCCAGCAGCTTAGCCGCAGATACGCAGTATTTT.

This clonotype was seen once. A read error may produce the germline difference seen at one junction end. The chain combines TRBV7-9 with TRBJ2-1, with unresolved D. Germline CDR1 and CDR2: SEHNR and FQNEAQ (reference sequence). The length of the CDR3 is 16 residues. The CDR3 coding sequence is TGTGCCAACAGCTTACCAGCATCAATCCCCGGCGATGAGCAGTTCTTC. The encoded protein is CANSLPASIPGDEQFF.

J is TRBJ1-6 and V is TRBV12-3 or TRBV12-4; D unresolved. The V end was cut by 7 bases, the J end by 5 bases, with 12 bases between. The CDR3 is made up of 14 amino acids. CDR3 in DNA: TGTGCCAGCATGGAGCGCCTGGATAATTCACCCCTCCACTTT. As protein: CASMERLDNSPLHF.

Details on this clonotype: A read error may be the cause here, since a much bigger clone is one base away. The chain employs TRBV29-1 and TRBJ2-1; 9 bases match TRBD1. This CDR3 region has 15 residues. Germline V gene lookup returns CDR1 SQVTM and CDR2 ANQGSEA. V lost 6 bases, J lost 10 bases, and 16 bases stayed unmatched. CDR3 bases: TGCAGCGTCGCAGCGGACAGGGGTTCCACCCACGAGCAGTTCTTC. Protein: CSVAADRGSTHEQFF.

The rearrangement joins TRBV7-2 to TRBJ1-5; D is unresolved. Germline V gene data show CDR1 as SGHTA and CDR2 as FQGNSA. There are 15 residues in the CDR3. V was trimmed by 2 bases and J by 0 bases, leaving 8 bases between them. The CDR3 here is CASSLSPDSNQPQHF. Here the CDR3 DNA reads TGTGCCAGCAGCTTAAGCCCTGATAGCAATCAGCCCCAGCATTTT.

The rearrangement joins TRBV20-1 to TRBJ2-3; TRBD2 agrees at 12 bases. V lost 7 bases, J lost 3 bases, and 11 bases stayed unmatched. The CDR3 spans 16 residues. CDR1 and CDR2 (germline): DFQATT, SNEGSKA (reference sequence). CDR3 sequence: CSGDLAGGLGTDTQYF. The CDR3 DNA sequence: TGCAGTGGGGATCTAGCGGGGGGGCTTGGGACAGATACGCAGTATTTT.

The J gene is TRBJ1-1, the V gene TRBV20-1; D remains unclear. CDR3 size: 13 residues. Trimming cost V 4 bases and J 0 bases, with 9 bases left between them. Germline CDR1 DFQATT, CDR2 SNEGSKA (reference sequence). This chain's CDR3 is CSAKENMNTEAFF. CDR3 DNA: TGCAGTGCTAAGGAGAATATGAACACTGAAGCTTTCTTT.

This clonotype was detected only a few times. The rearrangement links TRBV28 to TRBJ2-5; 7 bases match TRBD1. Germline V gene sequence: CDR1 MDHEN, CDR2 SYDVKM. This CDR3 comprises 15 residues. V lost 9 bases, J lost 2 bases, and 12 bases stayed unmatched. DNA of the CDR3: TGTGCCAGTCGTCCGTTGGGACAGAAACAAGAGACCCAGTACTTC. It is translated as CASRPLGQKQETQYF.

A note on this clonotype: Sequence at one end of the junction differs from germline and may be a read error. This chain links TRBV10-3 with TRBJ2-5; D remains unclear. CDR1 is ENHRY and CDR2 is SYGVKD in the germline V gene. The CDR3 covers 12 residues. CDR3 sequence (DNA): TGTGCCTCCGGAGAGTACCAAGAGACCCGGTACTTC. Amino acid sequence: CASGEYQETRYF.

The chain employs TRBV2 and TRBJ2-2, with D maybe TRBD2 (6 bases). Germline values: CDR1 SNHLY, CDR2 FYNNEI. CDR3 size: 16 residues. The V and J ends lost 5 bases and 7 bases respectively, with 20 bases between them. The CDR3 sequence is CASSPGSFGVVGELFF. CDR3 DNA: TGTGCCAGCAGTCCCGGGAGTTTTGGTGTGGTCGGGGAGCTGTTTTTT.

The rearrangement links TRBV4-2 to TRBJ2-2; possible D gene TRBD2, 6 bases. From germline, CDR1 is LGHNA and CDR2 YNFKEQ. Trimming cost V 6 bases and J 2 bases, with 13 bases left between them. This CDR3 region has 15 residues. Here the CDR3 DNA reads TGTGCCAGCAGTCATGGGACTGGCAACACCGGGGAGCTGTTTTTT. Translation: CASSHGTGNTGELFF.

Many counts were recorded for this clonotype. The chain employs TRBV3-1 and TRBJ1-1, with D perhaps matching TRBD1 (5 bases). V dropped 1 base and J dropped 10 bases, with 7 bases sitting between them. The CDR3 consists of 11 residues. Germline V gene sequence: CDR1 LGHDT, CDR2 YNNKEL (reference sequence). The CDR3 sequence: CASSQGGRAFF. For the CDR3, the DNA is TGTGCCAGCAGCCAAGGGGGCAGAGCTTTCTTT.

This chain joins TRBV30 and TRBJ2-2; D is undetermined. Trimming took off 0 bases at V and 6 bases at J, with 11 bases between the two ends. The V gene's germline CDR1 is GTSNPN and CDR2 SVGIG (reference sequence). The CDR3 runs 14 residues. The CDR3 protein is CAWSVLTTSGELFF. DNA for the CDR3: TGTGCCTGGAGTGTACTGACGACATCCGGGGAGCTGTTTTTT.

CDR3 DNA: TGCAGTGCAACCGCCCTAGCGGGGGTTACAGATACGCAGTATTTT. It translates to CSATALAGVTDTQYF. The chain carries TRBV20-1 and TRBJ2-3; the match to TRBD2 covers 10 bases. Germline CDR1 reads DFQATT; CDR2 reads SNEGSKA (reference sequence). This CDR3 region has 15 residues. The ends lost 6 bases at V and 3 bases at J; junction bases unmatched: 9.

In its sample, this clonotype was seen many times. In DNA, the CDR3 is TGTGCAGGGAGGAGGGATCCCGAACTCACAGATACGCAGTATTTT. Translated: CAGRRDPELTDTQYF. This sequence joins TRBV27 and TRBJ2-3; the D gene is possibly TRBD2 (6 bases). The CDR3 is 15 amino acids. Germline CDR1 MNHEY, CDR2 SMNVEV (reference sequence).

The V and J genes are TRBV27 and TRBJ2-7; 7 bases line up with TRBD1. From germline, CDR1 is MNHEY and CDR2 SMNVEV (reference sequence). The trim removed 2 bases at V and 3 bases at J, leaving 7 bases unmatched. The CDR3 covers 15 residues. The DNA of the CDR3 is TGTGCCAGCAGTTTAGAGGGACAGATTAGCTACGAGCAGTACTTC. Its translation is CASSLEGQISYEQYF.

This clonotype was found many times. This rearrangement joins TRBV7-8 to TRBJ1-4, with D unclear. Germline V gene sequence: CDR1 SGHVS, CDR2 FQNEAQ. The CDR3 totals 13 residues. The V end was cut by 3 bases, the J end by 11 bases, with 13 bases between. Here the CDR3 reads CASSLDLGQKLFF. CDR3 DNA: TGTGCCAGCAGCTTGGACCTTGGCCAGAAACTGTTTTTT.

The chain employs TRBV12-3 or TRBV12-4 and TRBJ1-2, with TRBD1 identical over 8 bases. J was trimmed by 11 bases and V by 6 bases; bases with no gene match: 14. There are 14 residues in the CDR3. CDR3 coding DNA: TGTGCCAGCAGCACCTCCGGACAGGGCGGGCGGTACACCTTC. Protein sequence: CASSTSGQGGRYTF.

In regard to this clonotype: One end of the junction does not line up with germline, which may come from a read error. The rearrangement links TRBV6-4 to TRBJ1-2; 11 nucleotides line up with TRBD1. CDR1 and CDR2 (germline): MRHNA, SNTAGT. The CDR3 sequence is 13 residues long. The CDR3: CAGSADRGRGYTF. CDR3 sequence (DNA): TGTGCCGGCAGTGCGGACAGGGGGCGAGGCTACACCTTC.

This sequence joins TRBV6-1 and TRBJ1-2, with TRBD1 matching 11 bases. The CDR3 runs to 16 residues. J lost 7 bases, V lost 6 bases, and 13 bases had no gene match. Germline assignment: CDR1 MNHNS and CDR2 SASEGT. CDR3 protein: CASSDGSGTGGSGYTF. In DNA, the CDR3 is TGTGCCAGCAGCGACGGATCCGGGACAGGGGGTAGTGGCTACACCTTC.

This clonotype occurred a few times. The chain employs TRBV4-2 and TRBJ2-7; D is possibly TRBD2 (5 bases). V was trimmed by 0 bases and J by 3 bases, leaving 15 bases between them. The CDR3 is made up of 16 amino acids. Germline CDR1 reads LGHNA; CDR2 reads YNFKEQ. CDR3: CASSQELESSVYEQYF. CDR3 DNA sequence: TGTGCCAGCAGCCAAGAACTAGAGTCGTCGGTCTACGAGCAGTACTTC.

The chain uses TRBV6-2 or TRBV6-3 and TRBJ2-3; TRBD2 matches at 9 bases. The CDR3 runs 16 residues. J was trimmed by 5 bases and V by 5 bases; bases with no gene match: 11. Germline V gene data show CDR1 as MNHEY and CDR2 as SVGEGT. The chain's CDR3 is CASSRTLAGVGDTQYF. The CDR3 region has the DNA TGTGCCAGCAGTCGGACCTTAGCGGGGGTTGGAGATACGCAGTATTTT.

This clonotype was counted between two and nine times. This chain joins TRBV10-3 and TRBJ2-7, with D hard to call. Germline V gene data show CDR1 as ENHRY and CDR2 as SYGVKD. The length of the CDR3 is 13 residues. With 6 bases removed from V and 4 bases from J, the gap between germline ends came to 13 bases. CDR3 in amino acids: CAISPAQPYEQYF. CDR3 nucleotide sequence: TGTGCCATCAGCCCGGCCCAACCTTACGAGCAGTACTTC.